This section outlines one T cell receptor beta chain sequence together with its context. Its antigen remains unidentified. The record originates from a study of shared clonotypes between healthy human individuals. General study points: The represented genetic and exposure-history diversity was limited by the small number of donors.

Repertoires were generated with immunoSEQ multiplex PCR, while TCRdb's copy carries only in-frame clones and drops some. There are about 490,000 clones in the sample; about 80% occur only once, and about 12% lies in the top ten. This CDR3 region has 12 residues. Germline-derived CDR1 and CDR2 are ENHRY and SYGVKD. This receptor was taken from a woman in her 40s in good health. Some clones in this sample may be carry-over from other donors' samples. The specimen sequenced was PBMCs. The chain employs TRBV10-3 and TRBJ2-5; D might be TRBD1 (5 bases). The tail of the sequence fits TRBJ2-7 better, so the J call may be wrong. The CDR3 DNA reads as TGTGCCATCAGTGGGCAGGGTTACGAGCAGTACTTC. Its protein product is CAISGQGYEQYF.